One sample yielded the 2 T cell receptor beta chains listed below, sequenced in a study of blood T cell repertoires in COVID-19. The assay was immunoSEQ multiplex PCR, and TCRdb's table has in-frame clones only and misses some. The table records 250,000 or so clones, roughly 90% of them present only once. Sequencing was carried out using peripheral blood. The receptors derive from a woman in her fifties or sixties with COVID-19, enrolled during active disease.

The chain combines TRBV6-4 with TRBJ2-3, with 15 bases fitting TRBD2. CDR1 is MRHNA and CDR2 is SNTAGT in the germline V gene. The junction had 3 bases not matched to a gene; V was cut back by 4 bases and J by 4 bases. This CDR3 contains 16 residues. CDR3: CASSGTSGGAADTQYF. In nucleotides, the CDR3 is TGTGCCAGCAGTGGGACTAGCGGGGGGGCCGCAGATACGCAGTATTTT.

V usage is TRBV7-9 and J usage is TRBJ2-7; 8 positions match TRBD1. Germline-derived CDR1 and CDR2 are SEHNR and FQNEAQ (reference sequence). This CDR3 has 16 amino acids. V lost 1 base and J lost 0; bases outside the gene matches: 5. The CDR3 nucleotides read TGTGCCAGCAGCTTAGGGGTGGGACAGGACTCCTACGAGCAGTACTTC. The encoded protein is CASSLGVGQDSYEQYF. The full variable domain, in which reference TRBV7-9 and TRBJ2-7 provide the parts outside the CDR3, is DTGVSQNPRHKITKRGQNVTFRCDPISEHNRLYWYRQTLGQGPEFLTYFQNEAQLEKSRLLSDRFSAERPKGSFSTLEIQRTEQGDSAMYLCASSLGVGQDSYEQYFGPGTRLTVT.